This note documents a single T cell receptor (beta chain) sequence. The ends were cut back, 2 bases at V and 1 base at J, with 6 bases in the middle. The CDR3 spans 14 residues. From germline, CDR1 is MNHNS and CDR2 SASEGT. This sample is drawn from a study of shared clonotypes between healthy human individuals. The protocol was immunoSEQ multiplex PCR, while the TCRdb copy is restricted to in-frame clones and leaves out a portion. Altogether around 640,000 clones are present, around 96% being singletons, with the ten largest covering 0.095% to 0.13%. Naive CD8 cells lacked CD45RO, underwent positive selection for CCR7 and left out terminally differentiated effector memory CD45RA+ cells.

Input material: naive CD8+ T cells sorted from blood. The chain links TRBV6-1 to TRBJ1-5, with D unresolved. The TCR originated in a woman in her thirties in good health. DNA for the CDR3: TGTGCCAGCAGTGAATTGCGCAGCAATCAGCCCCAGCATTTT. Translating it yields CASSELRSNQPQHF.